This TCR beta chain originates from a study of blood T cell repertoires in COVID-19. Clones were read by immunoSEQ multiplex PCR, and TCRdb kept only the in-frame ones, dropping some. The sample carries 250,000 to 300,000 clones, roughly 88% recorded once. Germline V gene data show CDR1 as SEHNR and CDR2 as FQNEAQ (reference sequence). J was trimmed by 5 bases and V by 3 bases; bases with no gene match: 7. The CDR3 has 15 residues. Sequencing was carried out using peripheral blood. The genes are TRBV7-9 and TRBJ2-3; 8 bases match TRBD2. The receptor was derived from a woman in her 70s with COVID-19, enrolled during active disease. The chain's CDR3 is CASSFGAGGRDTQYF. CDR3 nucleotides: TGTGCCAGCAGCTTTGGGGCGGGAGGAAGAGATACGCAGTATTTT.